This T cell receptor (beta chain) derives from a study of T cell clonality in common variable immunodeficiency. The CDR3 is made up of 15 amino acids. The germline gives CDR1 SEHNR, CDR2 FQNEAQ (reference sequence). J was trimmed by 0 bases and V by 5 bases; bases with no gene match: 4. This clone has only a few counts. The read terminates 3 residues ahead of where the CDR3 ends, so the germline J gene completes it. Sequenced by immunoSEQ multiplex PCR; TCRdb stores in-frame clones only, minus some. Found here are about 33,000 clones, no singletons; the ten largest cover under 5%. Source material: peripheral blood mononuclear cells. The source of this sequence is a person between 18 and 75 years old in good health. V is TRBV7-9 and J is TRBJ2-5; the match to TRBD2 covers 9 bases. The CDR3 reads CASSQSSGDQETQYF. CDR3 DNA, as far as it was read: TGTGCCAGCAGCCAATCTAGCGGGGACCAAGAGACC.